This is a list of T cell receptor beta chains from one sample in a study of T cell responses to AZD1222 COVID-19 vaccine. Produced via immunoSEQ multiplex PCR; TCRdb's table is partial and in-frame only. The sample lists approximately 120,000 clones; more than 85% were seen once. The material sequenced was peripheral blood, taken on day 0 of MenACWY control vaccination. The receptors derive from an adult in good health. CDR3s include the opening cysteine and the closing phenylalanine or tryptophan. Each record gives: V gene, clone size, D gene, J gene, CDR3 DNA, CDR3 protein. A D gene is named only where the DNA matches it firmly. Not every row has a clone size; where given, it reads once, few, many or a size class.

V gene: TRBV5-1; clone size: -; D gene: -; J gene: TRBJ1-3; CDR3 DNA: TGCGCCAGCAGCTCAGGTGGAGGGGACACCATATATTTT; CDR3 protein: CASSSGGGDTIYF
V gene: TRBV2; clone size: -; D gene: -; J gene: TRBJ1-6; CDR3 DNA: TGTGCCAGCAGTGAACGGACTGACTTACCCCTCCACTTT; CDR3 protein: CASSERTDLPLHF
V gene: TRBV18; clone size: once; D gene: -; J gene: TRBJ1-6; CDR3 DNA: TGTGCCAGCTCAAGACAGGATAATTCACCCCTCCACTTT; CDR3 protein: CASSRQDNSPLHF
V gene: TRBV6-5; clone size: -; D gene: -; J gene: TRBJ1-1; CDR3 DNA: TGTGCCAGCAGTTACTCGCCTAAGAACACAGTCACTGAAGCTTTCTTT; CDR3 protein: CASSYSPKNTVTEAFF
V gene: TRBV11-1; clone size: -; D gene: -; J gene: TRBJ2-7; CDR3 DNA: TGTGCCAGCAGCTTACTACAGGGAGGGAGCTACGAGCAGTACTTC; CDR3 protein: CASSLLQGGSYEQYF
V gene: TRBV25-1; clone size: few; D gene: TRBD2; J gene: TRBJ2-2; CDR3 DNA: TGTGCCAGCATGGGACTAGCGAACACCGGGGAGCTGTTTTTT; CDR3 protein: CASMGLANTGELFF
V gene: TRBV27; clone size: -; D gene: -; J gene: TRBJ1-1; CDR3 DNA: TGTGCCAGCAGTTTGAGACAAGGACAGCGGAACACTGAAGCTTTCTTT; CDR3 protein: CASSLRQGQRNTEAFF
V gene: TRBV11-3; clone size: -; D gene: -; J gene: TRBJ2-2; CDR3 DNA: TGTGCCAGCCAACGAGCATCCACCGGGGAGCTGTTTTTT; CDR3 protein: CASQRASTGELFF
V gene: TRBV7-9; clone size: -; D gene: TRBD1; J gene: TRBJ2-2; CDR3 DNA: TGTGCCAGCAGCCTTCAGGGGGCCGGGGAGCTGTTTTTT; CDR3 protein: CASSLQGAGELFF
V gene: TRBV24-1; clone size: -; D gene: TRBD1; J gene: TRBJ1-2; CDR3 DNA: TGTGCCACCAGTGATTCCGGGACAGATACCTTCGGCTACACCTTC; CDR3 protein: CATSDSGTDTFGYTF
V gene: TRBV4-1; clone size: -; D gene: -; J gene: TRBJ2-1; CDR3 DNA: TGCGCCAGCAGTCTACAGAAAAGCGGGTCCTACAATGAGCAGTTCTTC; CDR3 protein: CASSLQKSGSYNEQFF
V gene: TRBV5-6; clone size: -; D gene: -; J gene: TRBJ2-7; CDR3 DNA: TGTGCCAGCAGCTTGCCTCAACGACAGAGCTCCTACGAGCAGTACTTC; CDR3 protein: CASSLPQRQSSYEQYF
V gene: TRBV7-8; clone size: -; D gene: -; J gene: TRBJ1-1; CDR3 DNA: TGTGCCAGCAGCTCTCTCCGGCCAGGGTCCACTGAAGCTTTCTTT; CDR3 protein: CASSSLRPGSTEAFF
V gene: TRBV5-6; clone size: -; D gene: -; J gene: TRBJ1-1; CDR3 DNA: TGTGCCAGCAGCTTGGTGGAGACTGAAGCTTTCTTT; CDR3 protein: CASSLVETEAFF
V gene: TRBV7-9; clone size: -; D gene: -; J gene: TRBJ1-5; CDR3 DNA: TGTGCCAGCAGCTTATCTAGCAATCAGCCCCAGCATTTT; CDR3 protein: CASSLSSNQPQHF
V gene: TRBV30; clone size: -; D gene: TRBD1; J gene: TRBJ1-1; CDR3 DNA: TGTGCCTGGATTGCAAGGCTCAGGGGGCGTGGAGCTGAAGCTTTCTTT; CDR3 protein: CAWIARLRGRGAEAFF
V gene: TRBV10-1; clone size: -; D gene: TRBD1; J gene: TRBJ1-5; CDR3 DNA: TGCGCCGGCATGCCGGGACAGGGATCCCGGGGCAATCAGCCCCAGCATTTT; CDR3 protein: CAGMPGQGSRGNQPQHF
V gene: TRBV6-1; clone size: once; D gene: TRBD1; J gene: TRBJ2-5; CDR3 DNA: TGTGCCAGCAGTGAAGTTCCGGTCTGGGACAGGTTGAGAGAGACCCAGTACTTC; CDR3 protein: CASSEVPVWDRLRETQYF
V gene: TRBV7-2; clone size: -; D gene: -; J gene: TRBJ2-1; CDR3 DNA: TGTGCCAGCAGCTTAACTTCCTCCCCCTACAATGAGCAGTTCTTC; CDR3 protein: CASSLTSSPYNEQFF
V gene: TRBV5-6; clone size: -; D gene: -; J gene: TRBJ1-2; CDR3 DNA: TGTGCCAGCAGCTTTCGGTGGGATGGCTACACCTTC; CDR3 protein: CASSFRWDGYTF
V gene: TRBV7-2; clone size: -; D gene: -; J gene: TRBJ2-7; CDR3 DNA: TGTGCCAGCAGCCCCAGCGGGGACAGGCCCGAGCAGTACTTC; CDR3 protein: CASSPSGDRPEQYF
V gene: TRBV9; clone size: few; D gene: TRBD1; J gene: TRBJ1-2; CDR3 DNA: TGTGCCAGCAGCGTGACAGGGGCCCCTAACTATGGCTACACCTTC; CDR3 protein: CASSVTGAPNYGYTF
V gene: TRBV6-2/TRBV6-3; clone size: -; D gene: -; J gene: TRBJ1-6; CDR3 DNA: TGTGCCAGCAACCCGGGGCGTTCACCCCTCCACTTT; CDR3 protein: CASNPGRSPLHF
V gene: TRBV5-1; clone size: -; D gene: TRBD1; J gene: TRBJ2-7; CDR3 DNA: TGCGCCAGCAGCTTCACAGGGGGCGCTTCGTACGAGCAGTACTTC; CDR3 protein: CASSFTGGASYEQYF
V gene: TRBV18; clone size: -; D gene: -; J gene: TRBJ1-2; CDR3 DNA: TGTGCCAGCTCACCACTACCGGGACGGGCGTGGGACGGCTACACCTTC; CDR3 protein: CASSPLPGRAWDGYTF
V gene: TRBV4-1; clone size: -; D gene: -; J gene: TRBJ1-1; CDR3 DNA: TGCGCCAGCAGTCTCCAGGACAGTATAAACACTGAAGCTTTCTTT; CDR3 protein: CASSLQDSINTEAFF
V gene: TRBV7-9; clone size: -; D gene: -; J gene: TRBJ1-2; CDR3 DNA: TGTGCCAGCAGCGCACAGGGTTTTCGGGGCTACACCTTC; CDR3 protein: CASSAQGFRGYTF
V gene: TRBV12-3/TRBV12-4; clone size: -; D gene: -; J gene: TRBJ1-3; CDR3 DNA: TGTGCCAGCAGCCCGACAGGACAAAACACCATATATTTT; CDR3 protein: CASSPTGQNTIYF
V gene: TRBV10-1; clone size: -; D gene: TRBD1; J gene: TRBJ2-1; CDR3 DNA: TGCGCCAGCAGTGCTACCGGGACAGGGTACAATGAGCAGTTCTTC; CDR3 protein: CASSATGTGYNEQFF
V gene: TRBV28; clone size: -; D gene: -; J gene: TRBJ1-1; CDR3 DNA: TGTGCCAGCAGTTTATGGGTTAGGAACACTGAAGCTTTCTTT; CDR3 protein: CASSLWVRNTEAFF
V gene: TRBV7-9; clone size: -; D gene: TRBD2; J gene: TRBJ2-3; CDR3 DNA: TGTGCCAGCGCGACTAGCGGGAGCACAGATACGCAGTATTTT; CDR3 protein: CASATSGSTDTQYF
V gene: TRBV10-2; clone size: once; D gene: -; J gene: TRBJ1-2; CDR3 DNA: TGCGCCAGCAGTGAGTCCGGGACATCTGGCTACACCTTC; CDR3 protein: CASSESGTSGYTF
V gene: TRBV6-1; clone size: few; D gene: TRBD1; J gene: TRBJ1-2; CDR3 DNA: TGTGCCAGCAGTGAAATGGGGGACAGGGTAGGCTATGGCTACACCTTC; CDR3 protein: CASSEMGDRVGYGYTF
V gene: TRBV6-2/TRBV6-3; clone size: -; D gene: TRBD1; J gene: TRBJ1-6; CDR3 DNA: TGTGCCAGCAGCAGGGACAGGGGACTGGCTTCACCCCTCCACTTT; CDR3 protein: CASSRDRGLASPLHF
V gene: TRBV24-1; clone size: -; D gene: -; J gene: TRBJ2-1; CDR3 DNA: TGTGCCACCAGTGTAAGGGACGGGGGACCCAATGAGCAGTTCTTC; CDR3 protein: CATSVRDGGPNEQFF
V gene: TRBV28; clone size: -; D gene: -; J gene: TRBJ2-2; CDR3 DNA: TGTGCCAGCAGTGCCCCCGGAACAACCAACACCGGGGAGCTGTTTTTT; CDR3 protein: CASSAPGTTNTGELFF
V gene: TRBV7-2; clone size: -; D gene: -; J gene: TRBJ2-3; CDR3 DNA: TGTGCCAGCAGCCCTCGGACAGATACGCAGTATTTT; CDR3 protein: CASSPRTDTQYF
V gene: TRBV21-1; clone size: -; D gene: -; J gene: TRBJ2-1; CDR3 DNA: TGTGCCAGCAGCAAAGAAGACAGCAACCCAGGACTTTCCCTAGCGGAGCAGTTCTTC; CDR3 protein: CASSKEDSNPGLSLAEQFF
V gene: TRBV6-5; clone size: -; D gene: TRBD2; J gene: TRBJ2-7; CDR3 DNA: TGTGCCAGCAGTCCTTCGGGGAGGGGCCGCGAGCAGTACTTC; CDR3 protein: CASSPSGRGREQYF
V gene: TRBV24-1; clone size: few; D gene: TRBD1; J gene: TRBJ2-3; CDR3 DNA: TGTGCCACCGAGGGACAGGGTACCGATACGCAGTATTTT; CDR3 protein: CATEGQGTDTQYF
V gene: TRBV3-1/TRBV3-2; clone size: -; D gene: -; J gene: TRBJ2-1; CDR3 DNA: TGTGCCAGCAGCTCAGACCTAGGGACCTACAATGAGCAGTTCTTC; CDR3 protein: CASSSDLGTYNEQFF
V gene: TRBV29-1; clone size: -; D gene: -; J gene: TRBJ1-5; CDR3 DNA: TGCAGCGTCGCCGACAGAAATAGCAATCAGCCCCAGCATTTT; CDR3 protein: CSVADRNSNQPQHF
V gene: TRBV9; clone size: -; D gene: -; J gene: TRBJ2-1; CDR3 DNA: TGTGCCAGCGGGGGTTGGCCACTAGCTGGATACAATGAGCAGTTCTTC; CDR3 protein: CASGGWPLAGYNEQFF
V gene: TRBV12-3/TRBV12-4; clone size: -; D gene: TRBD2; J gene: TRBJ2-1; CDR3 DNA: TGTGCCAGCAGTCCGCGACTAGCGGGGGAGCAGTTCTTC; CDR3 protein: CASSPRLAGEQFF
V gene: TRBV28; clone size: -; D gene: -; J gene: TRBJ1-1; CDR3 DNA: TGTGCCAGCACCCAGTTCACTGAAGCTTTCTTT; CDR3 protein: CASTQFTEAFF
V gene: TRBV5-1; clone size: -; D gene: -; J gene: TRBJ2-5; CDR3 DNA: TGCGCCAGCAGCTTGGGGGCAGAGGAGACCCAGTACTTC; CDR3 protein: CASSLGAEETQYF